This T cell receptor beta chain is drawn from a study of HIV-infected patients and healthy controls. Germline V gene sequence: CDR1 DFQATT, CDR2 SNEGSKA (reference sequence). The CDR3 consists of 14 residues. V gave up 2 bases and J gave up 7 bases; unmatched junction bases: 8. TCRdb re-called the 5' RACE reads through MiXCR, storing one row per CDR3 protein. The sample includes approximately 67,000 distinct CDR3 sequences, approximately 16% of them seen just once. This clonotype was counted a few times. This receptor was identified in a human donor in good health. The sequencing input was CD4+ T cells from blood. The chain joins TRBV20-1 to TRBJ2-1, with 7 bases lining up with TRBD1. The CDR3 DNA is TGCAGTGCTAGACCCCGGGGACAGTCAAATGAGCAGTTCTTC. Its translation: CSARPRGQSNEQFF.